What follows are 32 T cell receptor beta chains derived from one specimen sequenced in a study of blood T cell repertoires in COVID-19. Assay used: immunoSEQ multiplex PCR; TCRdb lists only in-frame clones, some missing. The data show 270,000 or so clones, with 85% to 90% seen just once and 11% held by the top ten. Sequences were obtained from peripheral blood. These receptor sequences come from a woman between 25 and 40 years old with COVID-19, enrolled during active disease.

V is TRBV5-4 and J is TRBJ2-2, with TRBD2 matching 8 bases. Germline CDR1 and CDR2: SGHNT and YYREEE (reference sequence). The CDR3 covers 15 residues. V dropped 7 bases and J dropped 5; count of bases not matched to a gene: 10. The CDR3 DNA sequence: TGTGCCAGCGGTAGCGGGGTAATCAAAACCGGGGAGCTGTTTTTT. This sequence encodes CASGSGVIKTGELFF.

The rearrangement joins TRBV12-3 or TRBV12-4 to TRBJ1-2, with D possibly TRBD1 on 6 matching bases. The CDR3 runs to 12 residues. V was trimmed by 8 bases and J by 1 base, leaving 8 bases between them. CDR3: CASRDINYGYTF. The CDR3 DNA reads as TGTGCCAGCCGGGACATTAACTATGGCTACACCTTC.

The chain joins TRBV5-1 to TRBJ2-5; the D gene is possibly TRBD1 (6 bases). The CDR3 runs 13 residues. Between the trimmed V and J ends, which lost 8 bases and 0 bases, there was a span of 11 bases. CDR1 and CDR2 (germline): SGHRS, YFSETQ. The CDR3 nucleotides are TGCGCCAGTAGACAGGAGAACCAAGAGACCCAGTACTTC. Protein sequence: CASRQENQETQYF.

This chain connects TRBV27 to TRBJ2-3; a possible D gene is TRBD2 (6 bases). Trimming stripped 5 bases from V and 9 bases from J, with 12 bases between. Germline V lookup: CDR1 MNHEY, CDR2 SMNVEV (reference sequence). This CDR3 spans 12 amino acids. This CDR3 is CASSGGGGTQYF. The CDR3 DNA is TGTGCCAGCAGTGGGGGAGGTGGGACGCAGTATTTT.

The chain is built from TRBV2 and TRBJ2-4, with D unclear. The length of the CDR3 is 15 residues. Germline loops: CDR1 SNHLY, CDR2 FYNNEI. V dropped 3 bases and J dropped 0 bases, with 9 bases sitting between them. Written as DNA, the CDR3 is TGTGCCAGCAGTGAGGCCCTGATAGCCAAAAACATTCAGTACTTC. This translates into CASSEALIAKNIQYF. The full variable domain, its missing parts supplied by reference TRBV2 and TRBJ2-4, is EPEVTQTPSHQVTQMGQEVILRCVPISNHLYFYWYRQILGQKVEFLVSFYNNEISEKSEIFDDQFSVERPDGSNFTLKIRSTKLEDSAMYFCASSEALIAKNIQYFGAGTRLSVL.

The genes are TRBV19 and TRBJ1-2, with no clear D. There are 16 residues in the CDR3. The V and J ends lost 7 bases and 8 bases respectively, with 26 bases between them. From germline, CDR1 is LNHDA and CDR2 SQIVND (reference sequence). For the CDR3, the DNA is TGTGCCAGTACGTTCGCTTCCGGGGAACTCCTGAGGGGCTACACCTTC. Encoded protein: CASTFASGELLRGYTF. The full variable domain, its missing parts supplied by reference TRBV19 and TRBJ1-2, is DGGITQSPKYLFRKEGQNVTLSCEQNLNHDAMYWYRQDPGQGLRLIYYSQIVNDFQKGDIAEGYSVSREKKESFPLTVTSAQKNPTAFYLCASTFASGELLRGYTFGSGTRLTVV.

The rearrangement uses TRBV3-1 (or the pseudogene TRBV3-2) and TRBJ2-7; 7 bases match TRBD1. The junction had 7 bases not matched to a gene; V was cut back by 5 bases and J by 3 bases. Germline CDR1 LGHDT, CDR2 YNNKEL (reference sequence). CDR3 length: 14 residues. This chain's CDR3 is CASSYWDSGYEQYF. The CDR3 DNA reads as TGTGCCAGCAGCTACTGGGACAGCGGCTACGAGCAGTACTTC.

The V gene is TRBV25-1, the J gene TRBJ1-2; 7 nucleotides align to TRBD1. Unmatched junction bases numbered 19, after V lost 2 bases and J lost 13 bases. This CDR3 has 16 amino acids. Germline V gene sequence: CDR1 MGHDK, CDR2 SYGVNS. The CDR3 coding sequence is TGTGCCAGCAGTGAACGAGGCACAGGGGCCGTGTTGTCTTTCACCTTC. The encoded protein is CASSERGTGAVLSFTF.

This clone was counted only a few times. This sequence joins TRBV3-1 (or the pseudogene TRBV3-2) and TRBJ1-4; 7 nucleotides align to TRBD1. This CDR3 has 17 amino acids. CDR1 is LGHDT, CDR2 YNNKEL, per germline (reference sequence). The J segment lost 6 bases and the V segment lost 1 base, leaving 11 bases of the junction unmatched. Written as DNA, the CDR3 is TGTGCCAGCAGCCAAGCGTTTACAGGGGCGCGGGATGAAAAACTGTTTTTT. Its translation: CASSQAFTGARDEKLFF.

This chain joins TRBV7-9 and TRBJ2-1; TRBD1 agrees at 9 bases. The CDR3 runs 14 residues. Germline CDR1 and CDR2: SEHNR and FQNEAQ (reference sequence). The V segment lost 5 bases and the J segment 10 bases; nucleotides outside the gene matches: 9. DNA of the CDR3: TGTGCCAGCAGCGCCCGGGACAGGGATGTAGAGCAGTTCTTC. It codes for CASSARDRDVEQFF.

Note on this clone: Distinct nucleotide sequences in the sample also encode this CDR3. The chain is built from TRBV19 and TRBJ1-1, with TRBD1 identical over 10 bases. Germline V gives CDR1 LNHDA, CDR2 SQIVND (reference sequence). CDR3 length equals 15 residues. The junction had 1 base not matched to a gene; V was cut back by 1 base and J by 2 bases. The CDR3 nucleotides read TGTGCCAGTAGTATAGGGACAGGGGGTAACACTGAAGCTTTCTTT. Translating gives CASSIGTGGNTEAFF.

This clone has only one observation. Here the CDR3 DNA reads TGTGCCAGCAGTTTATCCGGGGACAACTACAATGAGCAGTTCTTC. As protein: CASSLSGDNYNEQFF. V is TRBV27 and J is TRBJ2-1, with D perhaps matching TRBD1 (6 bases). CDR3 length: 15 amino acids. Trimming took off 0 bases at V and 3 bases at J, with 9 bases between the two ends. Germline V lookup: CDR1 MNHEY, CDR2 SMNVEV (reference sequence).

V and J are TRBV11-2 and TRBJ1-1, with D possibly matching TRBD1 (6 bases). V lost 5 bases and J lost 1, with 8 bases in between. From germline, CDR1 is SGHAT and CDR2 FQNNGV. The CDR3 totals 13 residues. In DNA, the CDR3 is TGTGCCAGCAGCCCGGGACAGAACACTGAAGCTTTCTTT. As protein: CASSPGQNTEAFF.

The chain uses TRBV9 and TRBJ1-6, with 9 bases fitting TRBD1. This CDR3 is built from 17 residues. Germline CDR1 SGDLS, CDR2 YYNGEE. J gave up 9 bases and V 3 bases, and 13 bases lay outside the gene matches. CDR3 nucleotides: TGTGCCAGCAGCGCGGTACGGGACAGGGAAGGGGGTTCACCCCTCCACTTT. Protein: CASSAVRDREGGSPLHF.

V gene TRBV7-2 combines with J gene TRBJ1-4, with TRBD1 identical over 8 bases. CDR3 length equals 15 residues. Losses at the gene ends were 5 bases for V and 9 bases for J; bases not matched to a gene: 11. Per germline, CDR1 SGHTA and CDR2 FQGNSA. The CDR3 sequence: CASSPRGGTGQKLFF. CDR3 in DNA: TGTGCCAGCAGCCCGAGGGGCGGGACAGGTCAAAAACTGTTTTTT.

The V and J genes are TRBV6-5 and TRBJ1-6; D gene ambiguous. The V and J ends lost 3 bases and 6 bases respectively, with 9 bases between them. Germline-derived CDR1 and CDR2 are MNHEY and SVGAGI. The CDR3 is made up of 14 amino acids. DNA for the CDR3: TGTGCCAGCAGTTATCGGGAGTTTAATTCACCCCTCCACTTT. Translation: CASSYREFNSPLHF.

This clone was seen a single time. The J gene is TRBJ1-1, the V gene TRBV6-5; D not certain. Deletions cut 2 bases from V and 4 bases from J, with 14 bases between. The V gene's germline CDR1 is MNHEY and CDR2 SVGAGI. The CDR3 sequence is 15 residues long. The CDR3 nucleotides are TGTGCCAGCAGTTACGGGGAATTTGGAGGCACTGAAGCTTTCTTT. This codes for CASSYGEFGGTEAFF.

A remark on this clone: Other DNA sequences within the sample encode an identical CDR3. The J gene is TRBJ1-5, the V gene TRBV19; tentatively, D is TRBD1 (5 bases). Trimming took off 3 bases at V and 4 bases at J, with 7 bases between the two ends. The CDR3 spans 13 residues. Germline V gene sequence: CDR1 LNHDA, CDR2 SQIVND (reference sequence). CDR3 coding DNA: TGTGCCAGTAGTATCCGGGGGAATCAGCCCCAGCATTTT. Translated: CASSIRGNQPQHF.

The chain joins TRBV24-1 to TRBJ1-1; D not resolved. Germline assignment: CDR1 KGHDR and CDR2 SFDVKD. CDR3 size: 13 residues. Deletions cut 0 bases from V and 10 bases from J, with 11 bases between. Written as DNA, the CDR3 is TGTGCCACCAGTGATTTGCAGAGAAGAGGAGCTTTCTTT. Translation: CATSDLQRRGAFF.

J is TRBJ1-1 and V is TRBV16, with D perhaps TRBD1 (6 bases). V was trimmed by 5 bases and J by 2 bases, leaving 9 bases between them. Germline V gives CDR1 KGHSY, CDR2 FQNENV. The CDR3 has 13 amino acids. The CDR3 protein is CASSTQGNTEAFF. In nucleotides, the CDR3 is TGTGCCAGCAGCACACAGGGTAACACTGAAGCTTTCTTT.

The chain is built from TRBV27 and TRBJ2-3; the D gene is possibly TRBD1 (6 bases). V lost 6 bases, J lost 4 bases, and 17 bases lay in between. This CDR3 region has 15 residues. Germline-derived CDR1 and CDR2 are MNHEY and SMNVEV (reference sequence). In DNA form, the CDR3 reads TGTGCCAGCAGGTCTCAGGGGAGATGGGCAGATACGCAGTATTTT. The encoded protein is CASRSQGRWADTQYF.

This clone was found once. V usage is TRBV19 and J usage is TRBJ2-1, with a possible D match to TRBD2 (5 bases). Trimming left V 7 bases short and J 0 bases short, with 16 bases between. The CDR3 extends over 16 amino acids. CDR1 and CDR2 from the germline V gene are LNHDA and SQIVND (reference sequence). The CDR3 protein is CASTLGVGSSYNEQFF. As DNA, the CDR3 is TGTGCCAGTACCCTTGGGGTTGGGAGCTCCTACAATGAGCAGTTCTTC.

This chain uses TRBV7-2 with TRBJ2-3, with D possibly matching TRBD2 (6 bases). Germline values: CDR1 SGHTA, CDR2 FQGNSA. The CDR3 length is 17 residues. Trimming removed 2 bases from V and 2 bases from J, with 17 bases in between. In DNA, the CDR3 is TGTGCCAGCAGCTTATTTGTGGGGGGACTTCACACAGATACGCAGTATTTT. Translated: CASSLFVGGLHTDTQYF. Based on the CDR3 plus reference TRBV7-2 and TRBJ2-3, the full variable domain is GAGVSQSPSNKVTEKGKDVELRCDPISGHTALYWYRQSLGQGLEFLIYFQGNSAPDKSGLPSDRFSAERTGGSVSTLTIQRTQQEDSAVYLCASSLFVGGLHTDTQYFGPGTRLTVL.

This chain links TRBV20-1 with TRBJ2-3, with unresolved D. Trimming cost V 3 bases and J 0 bases, with 13 bases left between them. CDR1 is DFQATT, CDR2 SNEGSKA, per germline (reference sequence). CDR3 length: 15 amino acids. CDR3 region: CSASPQPTSTDTQYF. CDR3 sequence (DNA): TGCAGTGCTAGTCCGCAACCCACTAGCACAGATACGCAGTATTTT.

The V gene is TRBV7-2, the J gene TRBJ2-3; no clear D gene. The CDR3 contains 14 residues. V gave up 2 bases and J gave up 4 bases, with 10 bases separating them. Germline V lookup: CDR1 SGHTA, CDR2 FQGNSA. The CDR3 loop reads CASSLHALADTQYF. Written as DNA, the CDR3 is TGTGCCAGCAGCTTACATGCGCTGGCAGATACGCAGTATTTT.

The rearrangement joins TRBV19 to TRBJ2-2; 7 nucleotides agree with TRBD2. V shed 5 bases, J shed 6 bases, and the junction held 12 bases outside the gene matches. The CDR3 covers 16 residues. CDR1 is LNHDA and CDR2 is SQIVND in the germline V gene (reference sequence). CDR3 protein: CASSPRERGPSGELFF. The CDR3 coding sequence is TGTGCCAGTAGTCCCCGGGAGCGGGGCCCCTCCGGGGAGCTGTTTTTT.

The table lists this clone with a count of one. For the CDR3, the DNA is TGTGCCAGCAGTTACGGTGGGGGGACTCAAGAGACCCAGTACTTC. Its translation: CASSYGGGTQETQYF. The chain has TRBV6-5 and TRBJ2-5; perhaps TRBD2 as D (6 bases). Per germline, CDR1 MNHEY and CDR2 SVGAGI. This CDR3 is 15 amino acids long. The germline V and J ends were trimmed by 2 bases and 2 bases, with 12 bases remaining between them.

A note on this clone: This CDR3 is also generated by other DNA sequences in the sample. J is TRBJ1-4 and V is TRBV28; D is ambiguous. The CDR3 spans 13 residues. V shed 2 bases and J shed 4 bases, with 5 bases lying between them. CDR1 and CDR2 from the germline V gene are MDHEN and SYDVKM. In nucleotides, the CDR3 is TGTGCCAGCAGTTTAGCGGATAATGAAAAACTGTTTTTT. Protein product: CASSLADNEKLFF.

This chain uses TRBV12-3 or TRBV12-4 with TRBJ2-5, with 8 bases that match TRBD1. V shed 5 bases, J shed 6 bases, and the junction held 5 bases outside the gene matches. CDR3 length equals 13 residues. CDR3 region: CASSPQGEKTQYF. DNA for the CDR3: TGTGCCAGCAGTCCACAGGGGGAAAAGACCCAGTACTTC.

This clone was observed once. This sequence joins TRBV19 and TRBJ2-7; D is possibly TRBD2 (5 bases). Germline assignment: CDR1 LNHDA and CDR2 SQIVND (reference sequence). V shed 2 bases and J shed 2 bases, with 13 bases lying between them. There are 15 residues in the CDR3. The CDR3: CASSISDGVTYEQYF. DNA for the CDR3: TGTGCCAGTAGTATAAGTGACGGGGTTACCTACGAGCAGTACTTC.

The chain is built from TRBV10-3 and TRBJ2-1; TRBD1 matches 7 bases. The length of the CDR3 is 14 residues. Germline-derived CDR1 and CDR2 are ENHRY and SYGVKD. The V segment lost 0 bases and the J segment 9 bases; nucleotides outside the gene matches: 5. This CDR3 is CAISESTGSSEQFF. In DNA form, the CDR3 reads TGTGCCATCAGTGAGTCGACAGGGTCTTCTGAGCAGTTCTTC.

V gene TRBV3-1 (or the pseudogene TRBV3-2) combines with J gene TRBJ2-2; D possibly corresponds to TRBD2 (6 bases). CDR1 is LGHDT, CDR2 YNNKEL, per germline (reference sequence). Trimming took off 2 bases at V and 5 bases at J, with 18 bases between the two ends. The CDR3 has 17 amino acids. The CDR3: CASSQPAGSTWTGELFF. The CDR3 DNA is TGTGCCAGCAGCCAACCGGCGGGGAGTACCTGGACCGGGGAGCTGTTTTTT.